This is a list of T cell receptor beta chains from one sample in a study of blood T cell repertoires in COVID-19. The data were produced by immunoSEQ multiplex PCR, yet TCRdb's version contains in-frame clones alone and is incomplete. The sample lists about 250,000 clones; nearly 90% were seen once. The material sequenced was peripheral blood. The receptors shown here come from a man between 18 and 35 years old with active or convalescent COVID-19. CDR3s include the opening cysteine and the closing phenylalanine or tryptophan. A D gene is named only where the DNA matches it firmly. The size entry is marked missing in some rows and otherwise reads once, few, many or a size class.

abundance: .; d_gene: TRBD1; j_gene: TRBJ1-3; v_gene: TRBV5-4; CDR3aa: CASSLELSGTAGNTIYF; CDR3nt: TGTGCCAGCAGCTTAGAACTATCCGGGACAGCTGGAAACACCATATATTTT
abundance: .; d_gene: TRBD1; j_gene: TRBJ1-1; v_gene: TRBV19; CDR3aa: CASSLQGAITEAFF; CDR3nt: TGTGCCAGTAGCTTACAGGGGGCCATCACTGAAGCTTTCTTT
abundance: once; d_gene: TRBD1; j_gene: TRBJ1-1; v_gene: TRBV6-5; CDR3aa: CASSYFRDRVNTEAFF; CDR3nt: TGTGCCAGCAGTTACTTCCGGGACAGAGTAAACACTGAAGCTTTCTTT
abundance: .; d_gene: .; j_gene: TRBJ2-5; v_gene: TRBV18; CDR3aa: CASSPIGQIQETQYF; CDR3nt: TGTGCCAGCTCACCGATTGGACAGATACAAGAGACCCAGTACTTC
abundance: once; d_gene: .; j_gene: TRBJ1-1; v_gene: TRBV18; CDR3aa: CASFGQLNTEAFF; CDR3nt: TGTGCCAGTTTTGGACAATTGAACACTGAAGCTTTCTTT
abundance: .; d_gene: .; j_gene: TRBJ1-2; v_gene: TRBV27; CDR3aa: CASSSGIHYGYTF; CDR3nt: TGTGCCAGCAGTTCCGGGATCCACTATGGCTACACCTTC
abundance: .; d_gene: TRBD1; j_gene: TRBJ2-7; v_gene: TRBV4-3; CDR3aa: CASSQGDRQYEQYF; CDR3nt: TGCGCCAGCAGCCAAGGGGACAGGCAATACGAGCAGTACTTC
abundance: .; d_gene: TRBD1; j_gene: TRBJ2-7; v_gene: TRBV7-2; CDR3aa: CASGGQRSYEQYF; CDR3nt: TGTGCCAGCGGGGGACAGAGGTCCTACGAGCAGTACTTC
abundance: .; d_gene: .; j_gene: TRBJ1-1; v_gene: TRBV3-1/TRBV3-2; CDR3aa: CASSQGSFTEAFF; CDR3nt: TGTGCCAGCAGCCAGGGCAGCTTCACTGAAGCTTTCTTT
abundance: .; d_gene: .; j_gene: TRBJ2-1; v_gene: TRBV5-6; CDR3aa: CASSRTPSSYNEQFF; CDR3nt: TGTGCCAGCAGCCGAACTCCTAGCTCCTACAATGAGCAGTTCTTC
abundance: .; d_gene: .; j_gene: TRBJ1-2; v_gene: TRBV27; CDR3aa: CASSLSQNLGGYTF; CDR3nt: TGTGCCAGCAGTTTATCGCAGAACCTAGGAGGCTACACCTTC
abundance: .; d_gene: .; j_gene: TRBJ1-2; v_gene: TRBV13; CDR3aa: CASSQGDGYTF; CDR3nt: TGTGCCAGCAGCCAAGGAGATGGCTACACCTTC
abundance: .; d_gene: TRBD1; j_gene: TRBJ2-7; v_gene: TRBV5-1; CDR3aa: CASSLGTGTGVNEQYF; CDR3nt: TGCGCCAGCAGCTTGGGCACCGGGACAGGGGTGAACGAGCAGTACTTC
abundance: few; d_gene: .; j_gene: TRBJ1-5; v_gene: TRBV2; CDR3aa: CASSGRDSNQPQHF; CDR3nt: TGTGCCAGCAGCGGGAGAGATAGCAATCAGCCCCAGCATTTT
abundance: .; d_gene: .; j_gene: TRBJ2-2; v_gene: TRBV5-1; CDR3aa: CASSPTTDYTGELFF; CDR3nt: TGCGCCAGCAGCCCAACTACGGATTACACCGGGGAGCTGTTTTTT
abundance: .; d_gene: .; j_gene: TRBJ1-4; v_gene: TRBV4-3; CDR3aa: CASSQEVWGGNEKLFF; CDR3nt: TGCGCCAGCAGCCAAGAAGTTTGGGGGGGTAATGAAAAACTGTTTTTT
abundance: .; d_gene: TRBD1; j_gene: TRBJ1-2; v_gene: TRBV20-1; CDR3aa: CSARTGRGYTF; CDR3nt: TGCAGTGCCCGGACAGGCCGGGGCTACACCTTC
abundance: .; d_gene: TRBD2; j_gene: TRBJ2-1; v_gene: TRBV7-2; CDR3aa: CASSLELGLAVSSYNEQFF; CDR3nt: TGTGCCAGCAGCTTAGAGCTTGGGCTAGCGGTTAGCTCCTACAATGAGCAGTTCTTC
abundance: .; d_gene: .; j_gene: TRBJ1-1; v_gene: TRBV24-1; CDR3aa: CATSSTGSTEAFF; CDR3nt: TGTGCCACCAGTTCAACAGGGAGCACTGAAGCTTTCTTT
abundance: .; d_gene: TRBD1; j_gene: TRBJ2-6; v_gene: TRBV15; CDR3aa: CATSRDSGTGYSGANVLTF; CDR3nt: TGTGCCACCAGCAGAGATTCGGGGACAGGGTACTCTGGGGCCAACGTCCTGACTTTC
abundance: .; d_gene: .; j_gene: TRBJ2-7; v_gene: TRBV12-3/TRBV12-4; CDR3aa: CASSLHPEYEQYF; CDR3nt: TGTGCCAGCAGTTTACACCCCGAGTACGAGCAGTACTTC
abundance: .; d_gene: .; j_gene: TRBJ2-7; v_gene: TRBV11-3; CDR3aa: CASSRGRLYEQYF; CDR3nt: TGTGCCAGCAGCCGAGGGCGGCTCTACGAGCAGTACTTC
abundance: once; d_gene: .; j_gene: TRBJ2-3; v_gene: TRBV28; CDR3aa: CASSLGPLAGYTDTQYF; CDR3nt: TGTGCCAGCAGTTTAGGGCCCCTAGCAGGATACACAGATACGCAGTATTTT
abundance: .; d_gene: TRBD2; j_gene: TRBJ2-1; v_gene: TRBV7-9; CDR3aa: CASSPLTSGRVNEQFF; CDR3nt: TGTGCCAGCAGCCCACTGACTAGCGGGAGGGTCAATGAGCAGTTCTTC
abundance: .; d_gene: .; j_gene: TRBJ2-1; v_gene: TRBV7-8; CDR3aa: CASSPRRDPVGNEQFF; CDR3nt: TGTGCCAGCAGCCCGAGGAGGGACCCCGTGGGGAATGAGCAGTTCTTC
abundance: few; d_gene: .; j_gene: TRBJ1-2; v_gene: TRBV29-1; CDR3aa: CSIKTVNYGYTF; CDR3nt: TGCAGCATAAAGACAGTGAACTATGGCTACACCTTC
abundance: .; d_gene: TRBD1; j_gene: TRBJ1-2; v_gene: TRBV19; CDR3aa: CASSIKRTGTYGYTF; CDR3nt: TGTGCCAGTAGTATAAAAAGGACAGGGACCTATGGCTACACCTTC
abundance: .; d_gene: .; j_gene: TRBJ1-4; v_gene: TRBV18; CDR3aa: CASSRGSLEKLFF; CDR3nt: TGTGCCAGCTCACGAGGGTCTCTTGAAAAACTGTTTTTT
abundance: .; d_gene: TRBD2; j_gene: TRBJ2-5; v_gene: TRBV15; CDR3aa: CATRLAGGETQYF; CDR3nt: TGTGCCACCAGGCTAGCGGGAGGGGAGACCCAGTACTTC
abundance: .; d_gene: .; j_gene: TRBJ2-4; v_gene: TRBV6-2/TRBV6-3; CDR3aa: CASSYPQQGINENIQYF; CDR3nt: TGTGCCAGCAGTTACCCGCAACAGGGTATTAACGAAAACATTCAGTACTTC
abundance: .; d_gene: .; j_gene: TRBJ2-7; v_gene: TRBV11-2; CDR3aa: CASSLEAYEQYF; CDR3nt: TGTGCCAGCAGCTTAGAAGCGTACGAGCAGTACTTC
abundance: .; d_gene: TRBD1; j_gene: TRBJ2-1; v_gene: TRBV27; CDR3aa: CASSPRGQGASNEQFF; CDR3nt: TGTGCCAGCAGTCCAAGGGGACAGGGGGCGAGCAATGAGCAGTTCTTC
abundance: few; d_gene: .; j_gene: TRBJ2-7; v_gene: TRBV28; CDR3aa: CASSTIWTISQEGEQYF; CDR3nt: TGTGCCAGCAGCACAATTTGGACGATCTCGCAGGAGGGCGAGCAGTACTTC
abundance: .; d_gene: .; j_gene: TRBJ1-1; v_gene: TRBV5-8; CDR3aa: CASSLTGWAEAFF; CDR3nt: TGTGCCAGCAGCTTAACAGGTTGGGCTGAAGCTTTCTTT
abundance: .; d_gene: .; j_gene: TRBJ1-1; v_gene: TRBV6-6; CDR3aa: CASTEQGWTEAFF; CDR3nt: TGTGCCAGCACCGAACAGGGATGGACTGAAGCTTTCTTT
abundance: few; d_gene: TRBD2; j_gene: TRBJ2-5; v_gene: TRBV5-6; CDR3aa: CASSFDRTSGGWETQYF; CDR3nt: TGTGCCAGCAGCTTCGATAGGACTAGCGGGGGTTGGGAGACCCAGTACTTC
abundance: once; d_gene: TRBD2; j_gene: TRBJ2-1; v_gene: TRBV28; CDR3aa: CASSLLPGLAGLYNEQFF; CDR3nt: TGTGCCAGCAGTTTATTGCCGGGACTAGCGGGACTCTACAATGAGCAGTTCTTC
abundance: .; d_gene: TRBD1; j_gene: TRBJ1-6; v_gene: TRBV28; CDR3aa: CASGSTGTGHSPLHF; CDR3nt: TGTGCCAGCGGATCCACGGGGACAGGGCATTCACCCCTCCACTTT
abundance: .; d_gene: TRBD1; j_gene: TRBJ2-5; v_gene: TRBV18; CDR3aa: CASSPAGGTETQYF; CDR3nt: TGTGCCAGCTCACCGGCAGGGGGCACAGAGACCCAGTACTTC
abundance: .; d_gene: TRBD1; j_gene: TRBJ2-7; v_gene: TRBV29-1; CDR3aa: CSVAGQGTYEQYF; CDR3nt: TGCAGCGTTGCCGGACAGGGGACCTACGAGCAGTACTTC
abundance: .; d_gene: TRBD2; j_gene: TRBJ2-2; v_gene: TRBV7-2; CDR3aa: CASSSLTGGSNTGELFF; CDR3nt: TGTGCCAGCAGCTCCCTCACGGGAGGGAGTAACACCGGGGAGCTGTTTTTT
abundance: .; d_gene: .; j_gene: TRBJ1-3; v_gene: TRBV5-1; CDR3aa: CASSLAAGMTGNTIYF; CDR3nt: TGCGCCAGCAGCTTGGCCGCGGGAATGACTGGAAACACCATATATTTT